These 20 T cell receptor beta chains were sequenced from one sample in a study of cytomegalovirus exposure and HLA in healthy donors (dated by TCRdb to between 2016 and 2019). Preparation of the library involved the immunoSEQ multiplex PCR assay. Drawn from immuneACCESS, this table holds only the in-frame rearrangements with V and J called that TCRdb kept. Clones are partly lost; checked studies trace under half to an unresolved V gene and leave the rest unexplained. The sample table lists about 160,000 clones, about 85% of them with a count of one. The leading ten clones occupy around 2.4% of the sample. The sample consisted of PBMCs. These receptors originate from a man younger than 45 in good health and CMV-seropositive.

This chain uses TRBV5-4 with TRBJ1-1; tentative D call: TRBD1 (6 bases). Germline CDR1 and CDR2: SGHNT and YYREEE (reference sequence). Deletions cut 4 bases from V and 8 bases from J, with 18 bases between. The CDR3 runs to 14 residues. The CDR3 DNA reads as TGTGCCAGCAGCCCGGGGGGGGCAGGTGGGGAAGCTTTCTTT. This translates into CASSPGGAGGEAFF.

This clone was counted a single time. The chain recombines TRBV2 with TRBJ1-5; D gene ambiguous. Germline lookup yields CDR1 SNHLY and CDR2 FYNNEI. The CDR3 extends over 14 amino acids. Between the trimmed V and J ends, which lost 0 bases and 9 bases, there was a span of 12 bases. CDR3 DNA sequence: TGTGCCAGCAGTGAAGCGCTCCCTAATGGGCCCCAGCATTTT. Translation gives CASSEALPNGPQHF.

In nucleotides, the CDR3 is TGTGCCAGCAGCTTTCTGCCGGGACAGGGACCTTACGAGCAGTACTTC. Translating it yields CASSFLPGQGPYEQYF. The chain links TRBV11-2 to TRBJ2-7; 9 bases line up with TRBD1. The J segment lost 4 bases and the V segment lost 3 bases, leaving 10 bases of the junction unmatched. Germline lookup yields CDR1 SGHAT and CDR2 FQNNGV. The CDR3 sequence is 16 residues long.

The chain couples TRBV6-5 to TRBJ2-7, with 8 bases identical to TRBD2. CDR1 and CDR2 (germline): MNHEY, SVGAGI. The V and J ends lost 5 bases and 2 bases, in that order; junction bases with no gene match: 5. The CDR3 loop spans 14 amino acids. In DNA, the CDR3 is TGTGCCAGCAGTCGGGGGGGACTGACCTACGAGCAGTACTTC. This codes for CASSRGGLTYEQYF.

The rearrangement joins TRBV19 to TRBJ1-2; 8 bases align to TRBD1. Trimming cost V 4 bases and J 2 bases; bases outside gene matches: 9. Germline CDR1 reads LNHDA; CDR2 reads SQIVND (reference sequence). The CDR3 extends over 16 amino acids. CDR3 sequence reads: CASSTQDRGLNYGYTF. The CDR3, as DNA: TGTGCCAGTAGTACCCAAGACAGGGGCCTAAACTATGGCTACACCTTC.

The chain carries TRBV4-3 and TRBJ2-5; 7 nucleotides align to TRBD2. V was clipped by 0 bases and J by 5 bases; unmatched bases: 6. Looked up from germline, CDR1 is LGHNA and CDR2 is YSLEER. This CDR3 is built from 15 residues. CDR3 protein: CASSQEGGGYETQYF. The CDR3 DNA is TGCGCCAGCAGCCAAGAAGGCGGGGGATACGAGACCCAGTACTTC.

The rearrangement joins TRBV7-9 to TRBJ2-3; weak D call: TRBD2 (5 bases). The CDR3 loop spans 14 amino acids. Trimming left V 2 bases short and J 8 bases short, with 14 bases between. Germline V gene sequence: CDR1 SEHNR, CDR2 FQNEAQ (reference sequence). CDR3 sequence: CASSLWQVRGTQYF. The CDR3, as DNA: TGTGCCAGCAGCTTATGGCAGGTACGGGGTACGCAGTATTTT.

The CDR3 reads CSVVRQGSYEQYF. The CDR3 nucleotides are TGCAGCGTTGTAAGGCAGGGATCCTACGAGCAGTACTTC. V is TRBV29-1 and J is TRBJ2-7; possible D gene TRBD1, 5 bases. CDR1 and CDR2 (germline): SQVTM, ANQGSEA. Trimming took off 4 bases at V and 1 base at J, with 11 bases between the two ends. This CDR3 contains 13 residues.

The chain has TRBV6-6 and TRBJ2-7; D not resolved. The V and J ends lost 0 bases and 4 bases respectively, with 10 bases between them. The length of the CDR3 is 14 residues. Germline loops: CDR1 MNHNY, CDR2 SVGAGI (reference sequence). The CDR3 DNA follows: TGTGCCAGCAGTTACTCGTCAGAATTTTACGAGCAGTACTTC. It is translated as CASSYSSEFYEQYF.

This clone has a single count. The rearrangement joins TRBV4-3 to TRBJ1-2, with 7 bases aligning to TRBD1. The CDR3 is 15 residues long. Losses at the gene ends were 0 bases for V and 6 bases for J; bases not matched to a gene: 7. In germline, CDR1 is LGHNA, CDR2 YSLEER. Here the CDR3 reads CASSQDQGRGDGYTF. CDR3 sequence (DNA): TGCGCCAGCAGCCAAGATCAGGGCAGGGGGGATGGCTACACCTTC.

The chain has TRBV10-3 and TRBJ1-5, with a weak D call TRBD1 (5 bases). Trimming shortened V by 3 bases and J by 2 bases, and 11 bases separated the two germline ends. The CDR3 extends over 15 amino acids. Germline values: CDR1 ENHRY, CDR2 SYGVKD. CDR3 nucleotides: TGTGCCATCAGTGACGGGGCGGGAGGCAATCAGCCCCAGCATTTT. Protein: CAISDGAGGNQPQHF.

This clone appeared a single time. This chain links TRBV6-1 with TRBJ2-5; the D is unclear. V was pared by 1 base and J by 2 bases, with 8 bases between. The CDR3 covers 14 residues. Germline V CDR1 and CDR2: MNHNS, SASEGT. CDR3 protein: CASSEGGAQETQYF. DNA for the CDR3: TGTGCCAGCAGTGAAGGAGGAGCACAAGAGACCCAGTACTTC.

The chain joins TRBV5-1 to TRBJ2-5; 10 nucleotides agree with TRBD2. Germline V gene sequence: CDR1 SGHRS, CDR2 YFSETQ. CDR3 length: 15 residues. J was trimmed by 2 bases and V by 3 bases; bases with no gene match: 4. The DNA of the CDR3 is TGCGCCAGCAGCTACTCACTAGCGGGGCAAGAGACCCAGTACTTC. Its translation is CASSYSLAGQETQYF.

The chain couples TRBV11-2 to TRBJ2-7, with TRBD1 matching 12 bases. V trimming: 0 bases; J trimming: 5 bases; junction bases outside the gene matches: 8. The germline V gene has CDR1 SGHAT and CDR2 FQNNGV. The CDR3 is 17 amino acids. In DNA, the CDR3 is TGTGCCAGCAGCTTAGATTGGGGACAGGGGGCGCGCAACGAGCAGTACTTC. Protein sequence: CASSLDWGQGARNEQYF.

A remark on this clone: An end of the junction does not agree with germline; a read error may underlie this. The chain has TRBV29-1 and TRBJ2-1; D possibly corresponds to TRBD1 (6 bases). Germline CDR1 is SQVTM and CDR2 is ANQGSEA. The CDR3 is 12 amino acids. This chain's CDR3 is CSVATGSNDQFF. The DNA for the CDR3 is TGCAGCGTGGCAACAGGGAGCAATGATCAGTTCTTC.

The V gene is TRBV29-1, the J gene TRBJ1-2, with D possibly TRBD1 on 6 matching bases. Trimming took 5 bases from V and 5 from J, leaving 9 bases between them. The CDR3 has 11 residues. The germline V gene has CDR1 SQVTM and CDR2 ANQGSEA. The CDR3 DNA reads as TGCAGCGTTTACAGGGATTATGGCTACACCTTC. Translating gives CSVYRDYGYTF.

This chain connects TRBV19 to TRBJ1-3; possibly TRBD1 for D (5 bases). CDR3 length equals 12 residues. With 7 bases removed from V and 8 bases from J, the gap between germline ends came to 12 bases. Per the germline V gene, CDR1 is LNHDA and CDR2 is SQIVND (reference sequence). DNA for the CDR3: TGTGCCAGTACTCCAGGGATTCACACCATATATTTT. Protein product: CASTPGIHTIYF.

The table lists this clone with a few counts. The rearrangement uses TRBV11-2 and TRBJ1-2, with 11 bases lining up with TRBD1. The junction had 8 bases not matched to a gene; V was cut back by 5 bases and J by 3 bases. In germline, CDR1 is SGHAT, CDR2 FQNNGV. CDR3 length: 16 residues. The CDR3 coding sequence is TGTGCCAGCAGCACACAGGGACAGGGGGTCTACTATGGCTACACCTTC. As protein: CASSTQGQGVYYGYTF.

The chain couples TRBV6-5 to TRBJ2-7, with TRBD1 matching over 7 bases. This CDR3 region has 14 residues. Unmatched junction bases numbered 8, after V lost 5 bases and J lost 4 bases. The germline V gene encodes CDR1 MNHEY and CDR2 SVGAGI. The CDR3 is CASSQGTEVYEQYF. CDR3 bases: TGTGCCAGCAGTCAGGGGACAGAAGTATACGAGCAGTACTTC.

This clone was observed many times. V usage is TRBV6-4 and J usage is TRBJ2-2, with D possibly being TRBD2 (6 bases). Per the germline V gene, CDR1 is MRHNA and CDR2 is SNTAGT. V lost 4 bases and J 3 bases, leaving 6 bases between the germline ends. The CDR3 sequence is 13 residues long. This CDR3 reads CASSAGDTGELFF. The CDR3, as DNA: TGTGCCAGCAGTGCGGGGGACACCGGGGAGCTGTTTTTT.